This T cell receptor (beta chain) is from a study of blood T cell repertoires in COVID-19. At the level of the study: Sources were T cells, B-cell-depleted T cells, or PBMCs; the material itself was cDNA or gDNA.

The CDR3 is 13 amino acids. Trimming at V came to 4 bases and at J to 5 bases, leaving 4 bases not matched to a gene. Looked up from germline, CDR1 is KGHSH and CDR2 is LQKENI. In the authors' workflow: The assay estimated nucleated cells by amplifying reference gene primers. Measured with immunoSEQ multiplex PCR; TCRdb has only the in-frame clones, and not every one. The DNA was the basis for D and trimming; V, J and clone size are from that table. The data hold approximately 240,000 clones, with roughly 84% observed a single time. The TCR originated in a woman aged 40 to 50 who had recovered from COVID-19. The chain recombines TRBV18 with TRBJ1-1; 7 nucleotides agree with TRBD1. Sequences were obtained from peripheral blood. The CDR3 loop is CASSQGAETEAFF. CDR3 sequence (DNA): TGTGCCAGCTCACAGGGGGCTGAAACTGAAGCTTTCTTT.